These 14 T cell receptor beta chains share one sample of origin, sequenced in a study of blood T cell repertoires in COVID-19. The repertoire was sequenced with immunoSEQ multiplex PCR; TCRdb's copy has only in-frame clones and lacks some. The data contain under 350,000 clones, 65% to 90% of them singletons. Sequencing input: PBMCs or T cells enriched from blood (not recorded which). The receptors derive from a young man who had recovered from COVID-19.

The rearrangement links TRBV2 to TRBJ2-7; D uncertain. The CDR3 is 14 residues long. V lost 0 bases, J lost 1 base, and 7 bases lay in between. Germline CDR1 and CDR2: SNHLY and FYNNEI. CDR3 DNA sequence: TGTGCCAGCAGTGAAGCAGCGCTATCCTACGAGCAGTACTTC. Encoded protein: CASSEAALSYEQYF.

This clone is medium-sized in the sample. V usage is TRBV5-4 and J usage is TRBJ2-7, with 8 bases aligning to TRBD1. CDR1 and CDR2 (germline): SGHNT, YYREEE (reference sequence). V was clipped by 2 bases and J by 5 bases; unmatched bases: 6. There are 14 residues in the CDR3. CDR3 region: CASSLWTGIDEQYF. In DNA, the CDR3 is TGTGCCAGCAGCTTATGGACAGGGATCGACGAGCAGTACTTC.

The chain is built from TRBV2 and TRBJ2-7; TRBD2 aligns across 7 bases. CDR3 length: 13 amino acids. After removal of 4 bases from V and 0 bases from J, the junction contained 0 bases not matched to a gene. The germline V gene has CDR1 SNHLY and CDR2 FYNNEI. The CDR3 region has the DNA TGTGCCAGCAGTGGGACTAGCTCCTACGAGCAGTACTTC. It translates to CASSGTSSYEQYF.

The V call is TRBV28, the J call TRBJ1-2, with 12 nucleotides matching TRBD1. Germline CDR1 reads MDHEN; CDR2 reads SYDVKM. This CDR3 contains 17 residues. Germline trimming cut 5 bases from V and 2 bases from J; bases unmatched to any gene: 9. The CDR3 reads CASSTRDRGRLNYGYTF. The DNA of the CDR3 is TGTGCCAGCAGTACCCGGGACAGGGGGCGATTAAACTATGGCTACACCTTC.

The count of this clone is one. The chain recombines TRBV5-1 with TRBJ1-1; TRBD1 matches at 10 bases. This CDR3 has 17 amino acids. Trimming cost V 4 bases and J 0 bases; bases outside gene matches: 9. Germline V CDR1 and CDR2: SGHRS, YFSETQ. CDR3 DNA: TGCGCCAGCAGCCCCAAAGGGGACAGGGGAATGAACACTGAAGCTTTCTTT. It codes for CASSPKGDRGMNTEAFF.

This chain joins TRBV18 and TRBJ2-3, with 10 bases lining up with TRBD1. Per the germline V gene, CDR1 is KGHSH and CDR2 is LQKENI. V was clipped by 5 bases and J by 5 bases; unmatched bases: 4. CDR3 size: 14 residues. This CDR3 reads CASSGGQGVDTQYF. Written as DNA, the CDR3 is TGTGCCAGCTCAGGTGGACAGGGGGTAGATACGCAGTATTTT. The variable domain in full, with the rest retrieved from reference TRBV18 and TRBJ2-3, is NAGVMQNPRHLVRRRGQEARLRCSPMKGHSHVYWYRQLPEEGLKFMVYLQKENIIDESGMPKERFSAEFPKEGPSILRIQQVVRGDSAAYFCASSGGQGVDTQYFGPGTRLTVL.

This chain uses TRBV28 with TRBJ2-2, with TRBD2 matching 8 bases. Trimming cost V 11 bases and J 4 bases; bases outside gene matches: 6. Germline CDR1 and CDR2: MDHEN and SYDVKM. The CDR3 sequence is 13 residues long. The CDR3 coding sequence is TGTGCCCTACGCGGGGGGCCCACCGGGGAGCTGTTTTTT. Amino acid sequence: CALRGGPTGELFF.

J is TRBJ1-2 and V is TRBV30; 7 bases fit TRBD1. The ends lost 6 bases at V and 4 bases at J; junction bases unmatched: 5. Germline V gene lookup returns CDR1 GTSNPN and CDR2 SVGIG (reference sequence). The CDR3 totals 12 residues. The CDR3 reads CACRRDSYGYTF. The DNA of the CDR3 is TGTGCCTGCCGGAGGGACAGCTATGGCTACACCTTC.

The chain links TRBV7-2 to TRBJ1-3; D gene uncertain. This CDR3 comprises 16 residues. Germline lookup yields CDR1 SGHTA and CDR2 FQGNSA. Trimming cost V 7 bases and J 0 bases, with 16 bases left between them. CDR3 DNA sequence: TGTGCCAGCACCTCTTCTAGCAGTTCCTCTGGAAACACCATATATTTT. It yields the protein CASTSSSSSSGNTIYF.

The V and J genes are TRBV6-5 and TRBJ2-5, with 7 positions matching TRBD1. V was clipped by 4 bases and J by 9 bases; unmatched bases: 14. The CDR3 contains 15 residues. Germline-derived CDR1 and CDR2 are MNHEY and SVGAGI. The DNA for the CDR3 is TGTGCCAGCAGTTCCCGGGACAGTTGGGCCGGGGCCCAGTACTTC. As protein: CASSSRDSWAGAQYF.

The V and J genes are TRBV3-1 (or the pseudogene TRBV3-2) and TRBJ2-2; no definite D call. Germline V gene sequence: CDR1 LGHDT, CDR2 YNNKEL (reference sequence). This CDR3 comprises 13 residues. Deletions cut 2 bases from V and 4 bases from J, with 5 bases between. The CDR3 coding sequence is TGTGCCAGCAGCCAATATCGCACCGGGGAGCTGTTTTTT. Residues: CASSQYRTGELFF.

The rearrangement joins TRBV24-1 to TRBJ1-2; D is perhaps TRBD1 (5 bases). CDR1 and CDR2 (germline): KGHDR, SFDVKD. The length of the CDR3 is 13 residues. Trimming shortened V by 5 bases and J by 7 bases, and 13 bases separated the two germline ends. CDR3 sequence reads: CATSGSGKSGYTF. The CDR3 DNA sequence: TGTGCCACCAGTGGTTCAGGGAAGTCTGGCTACACCTTC.

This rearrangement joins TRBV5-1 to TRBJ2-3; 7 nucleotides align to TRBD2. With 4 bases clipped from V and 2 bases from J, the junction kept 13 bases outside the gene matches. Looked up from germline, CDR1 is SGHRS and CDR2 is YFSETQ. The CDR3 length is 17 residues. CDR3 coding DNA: TGCGCCAGCAGCGCGCCTCTGGCTAGCGGATCCACAGATACGCAGTATTTT. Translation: CASSAPLASGSTDTQYF.

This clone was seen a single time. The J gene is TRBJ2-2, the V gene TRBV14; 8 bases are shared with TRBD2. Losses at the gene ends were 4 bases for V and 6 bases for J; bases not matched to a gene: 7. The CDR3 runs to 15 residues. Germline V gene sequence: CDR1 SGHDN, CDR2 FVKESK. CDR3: CASSRREGRSGELFF. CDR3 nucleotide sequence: TGTGCCAGCAGCCGTCGGGAGGGGAGGTCCGGGGAGCTGTTTTTT.